Presented here are 26 T cell receptor beta chains from one specimen sequenced in a study of blood T cell repertoires in COVID-19. Profiled with immunoSEQ multiplex PCR; TCRdb holds only in-frame clones, not every one. The sample contains over 150,000 clones, around 80% of which appear only once. Input material: peripheral blood. The receptors originated from a woman aged 70-85 years who had recovered from COVID-19.

The chain employs TRBV7-6 and TRBJ2-1; D may be TRBD2 (7 bases). This CDR3 is 16 amino acids long. Trimming removed 0 bases at V and 3 bases at J, with 12 bases between. The germline CDR1 and CDR2 sequences are SGHVS and FNYEAQ. The CDR3 sequence: CASSLARGPYYNEQFF. CDR3 coding DNA: TGTGCCAGCAGCTTAGCGCGGGGGCCCTACTACAATGAGCAGTTCTTC.

This clone occurred once. This chain connects TRBV2 to TRBJ2-3; 8 bases match TRBD2. Germline values: CDR1 SNHLY, CDR2 FYNNEI. V lost 6 bases to trimming and J lost 4 bases; unmatched junction nucleotides: 18. The length of the CDR3 is 18 residues. CDR3: CASRGGAGGRYFADTQYF. The CDR3, as DNA: TGTGCCAGCAGAGGAGGGGCGGGGGGCCGGTATTTTGCAGATACGCAGTATTTT. Looking up the rest from reference TRBV2 and TRBJ2-3 gives the full variable domain: EPEVTQTPSHQVTQMGQEVILRCVPISNHLYFYWYRQILGQKVEFLVSFYNNEISEKSEIFDDQFSVERPDGSNFTLKIRSTKLEDSAMYFCASRGGAGGRYFADTQYFGPGTRLTVL.

This clone appeared a single time. The chain carries TRBV27 and TRBJ1-2, with TRBD1 identical over 9 bases. V was pared by 6 bases and J by 13 bases, with 12 bases of the junction left unmatched. Germline CDR1 reads MNHEY; CDR2 reads SMNVEV (reference sequence). The CDR3 length is 13 residues. The CDR3 here is CASSRDRVTPGTF. The CDR3 nucleotides are TGTGCCAGCAGCCGGGACAGGGTGACTCCGGGCACCTTC.

The chain joins TRBV7-9 to TRBJ2-1; tentatively, D is TRBD1 (6 bases). The CDR3 consists of 19 residues. Germline V lookup: CDR1 SEHNR, CDR2 FQNEAQ (reference sequence). V shed 7 bases and J shed 0 bases, with 25 bases lying between them. The CDR3 sequence is CASNLQGRPPPSSYNEQFF. DNA for the CDR3: TGTGCCAGCAACCTACAGGGTCGGCCCCCCCCCAGCTCCTACAATGAGCAGTTCTTC.

The chain recombines TRBV7-9 with TRBJ1-5, with a possible D match to TRBD1 (6 bases). From germline, CDR1 is SEHNR and CDR2 FQNEAQ (reference sequence). Deletions cut 4 bases from V and 0 bases from J, with 10 bases between. The CDR3 contains 15 residues. CDR3 loop: CASSSTGYSNQPQHF. In nucleotides, the CDR3 is TGTGCCAGCAGCTCCACAGGGTATAGCAATCAGCCCCAGCATTTT.

The genes are TRBV6-5 and TRBJ2-3; TRBD2 is a possible D gene (6 bases). Germline assignment: CDR1 MNHEY and CDR2 SVGAGI. With 8 bases removed from V and 7 bases from J, the gap between germline ends came to 16 bases. This CDR3 has 13 residues. The CDR3: CASRENEPYTQYF. CDR3 DNA: TGTGCCAGCCGGGAGAACGAGCCCTATACGCAGTATTTT.

V is TRBV30 and J is TRBJ1-4; TRBD1 aligns across 11 bases. The CDR3 runs 11 residues. Per germline, CDR1 GTSNPN and CDR2 SVGIG (reference sequence). After removal of 5 bases from V and 10 bases from J, the junction contained 0 bases not matched to a gene. CDR3 sequence (DNA): TGTGCCTGGGGGACAGGGGGAAAACTGTTTTTT. It is translated as CAWGTGGKLFF.

This chain links TRBV15 with TRBJ2-1, with D possibly matching TRBD2 (6 bases). Germline CDR1 LNHNV, CDR2 YYDKDF (reference sequence). This CDR3 region has 17 residues. V lost 0 bases to trimming and J lost 5 bases, with 17 bases between them. The CDR3 sequence is CATSRDLVGGGNNEQFF. The CDR3 DNA sequence: TGTGCCACCAGCAGAGATCTCGTGGGGGGAGGTAACAATGAGCAGTTCTTC.

Note on this clone: At one end the junction does not follow the germline gene, possibly because of a read error. The chain uses TRBV4-1 and TRBJ2-4; no definite D call. Germline V CDR1 and CDR2: MGHRA, YSYEKL. The CDR3 contains 12 residues. The CDR3 sequence is CASSQDLETIFF. In DNA, the CDR3 is TGCGCCAGCAGCCAAGATTTGGAGACCATCTTTTTC.

The chain links TRBV7-6 to TRBJ1-1; weak D call: TRBD1 (6 bases). The CDR3 runs 16 residues. The V gene's germline CDR1 is SGHVS and CDR2 FNYEAQ. V lost 4 bases and J 7 bases, leaving 22 bases between the germline ends. CDR3: CASSSPAPSTQGEAFF. CDR3 sequence (DNA): TGTGCCAGCAGCTCCCCCGCCCCGTCTACACAGGGTGAAGCTTTCTTT.

V and J are TRBV30 and TRBJ1-4; D may be TRBD1 (6 bases). Germline V gene data show CDR1 as GTSNPN and CDR2 as SVGIG (reference sequence). V was pared by 5 bases and J by 4 bases, with 17 bases between. The CDR3 runs 15 residues. This CDR3 is CAWATTTGLNEKLFF. The CDR3 nucleotides are TGTGCCTGGGCGACCACGACAGGTCTTAATGAAAAACTGTTTTTT.

This chain uses TRBV5-4 with TRBJ2-7; TRBD1 might be the D (6 bases). There are 14 residues in the CDR3. The V gene's germline CDR1 is SGHNT and CDR2 YYREEE (reference sequence). Trimming removed 1 base from V and 1 base from J, with 9 bases in between. CDR3 in amino acids: CASSLSGASYEQYF. CDR3 bases: TGTGCCAGCAGCTTGTCAGGGGCGTCCTACGAGCAGTACTTC.

The genes are TRBV13 and TRBJ1-1; 7 bases match TRBD1. CDR3 length: 14 residues. V gave up 6 bases and J gave up 3 bases; unmatched junction bases: 7. Germline V CDR1 and CDR2: PRHDT, FYEKMQ (reference sequence). The CDR3 sequence is CASSRDSYYTEAFF. The CDR3 region has the DNA TGTGCCAGCAGTCGGGACAGCTATTACACTGAAGCTTTCTTT.

V gene TRBV12-5 combines with J gene TRBJ2-1; tentative D call: TRBD2 (7 bases). Trimming pared 3 bases from V and 9 bases from J, leaving 21 bases between. Germline-derived CDR1 and CDR2 are LGHNT and FRNRAP. The CDR3 loop spans 16 amino acids. CDR3 protein: CASGLTGRGGPGEQFF. CDR3 DNA sequence: TGTGCTAGTGGTTTAACGGGTAGGGGGGGACCGGGTGAGCAGTTCTTC. Full variable domain (rest looked up from reference TRBV12-5 and TRBJ2-1): DARVTQTPRHKVTEMGQEVTMRCQPILGHNTVFWYRQTMMQGLELLAYFRNRAPLDDSGMPKDRFSAEMPDATLATLKIQPSEPRDSAVYFCASGLTGRGGPGEQFFGPGTRLTVL.

The genes are TRBV30 and TRBJ1-4; 8 bases fit TRBD1. Looked up from germline, CDR1 is GTSNPN and CDR2 is SVGIG (reference sequence). V lost 5 bases, J lost 6 bases, and 8 bases stayed unmatched. The CDR3 extends over 14 amino acids. DNA of the CDR3: TGTGCCTGGGCCATCAGGGGGCGGGATGAAAAACTGTTTTTT. This encodes CAWAIRGRDEKLFF. The entire variable domain, with the rest obtained from reference TRBV30 and TRBJ1-4, is as follows: SQTIHQWPATLVQPVGSPLSLECTVEGTSNPNLYWYRQAAGRGLQLLFYSVGIGQISSEVPQNLSASRPQDRQFILSSKKLLLSDSGFYLCAWAIRGRDEKLFFGSGTQLSVL.

This clone is classed as medium-sized (0.01 to 0.1%). The V call is TRBV3-1 (or the pseudogene TRBV3-2), the J call TRBJ1-1; D possibly corresponds to TRBD1 (6 bases). V was pared by 5 bases and J by 5 bases, with 18 bases between. This CDR3 is 15 amino acids long. Looked up from germline, CDR1 is LGHDT and CDR2 is YNNKEL (reference sequence). CDR3 protein: CASSSTQGFGTEAFF. For the CDR3, the DNA is TGTGCCAGCAGCTCAACACAGGGTTTCGGGACTGAAGCTTTCTTT.

The gene calls are TRBV7-3 and TRBJ2-2; TRBD1 might be the D (6 bases). The CDR3 has 14 amino acids. Between the trimmed V and J ends, which lost 5 bases and 4 bases, there was a span of 11 bases. CDR1 is SGHTA, CDR2 FQGTGA, per germline. The CDR3 reads CASSPGVTTGELFF. DNA for the CDR3: TGTGCCAGCAGCCCAGGGGTGACCACCGGGGAGCTGTTTTTT.

The gene calls are TRBV21-1 and TRBJ2-1; the tabulated D call, TRBD2, remains unverified against the DNA. TRBV21-1 is an annotated pseudogene. This CDR3 spans 12 amino acids. CDR3 DNA: TGTGCCAGCAACCGACTAGGTAATGAGCAGTTCTTC. Amino acids: CASNRLGNEQFF.

J is TRBJ1-6 and V is TRBV5-1; D might be TRBD1 (6 bases). Germline loops: CDR1 SGHRS, CDR2 YFSETQ. The CDR3 extends over 16 amino acids. V lost 0 bases and J 9 bases, leaving 16 bases between the germline ends. CDR3 residues: CASSLAPRGLGSPLHF. The CDR3 coding sequence is TGCGCCAGCAGCTTGGCGCCCAGGGGCCTAGGTTCACCCCTCCACTTT.

This chain links TRBV4-1 with TRBJ2-7; no definite D call. The germline V and J ends were trimmed by 0 bases and 1 base, with 10 bases remaining between them. The CDR3 contains 15 residues. Germline V gene data show CDR1 as MGHRA and CDR2 as YSYEKL. The CDR3 DNA sequence: TGCGCCAGCAGCCAAGATTCCCCTTCTTCCTACGAGCAGTACTTC. Encoded protein: CASSQDSPSSYEQYF.

The chain carries TRBV4-2 and TRBJ1-3, with D perhaps matching TRBD1 (5 bases). V lost 1 base and J lost 4, with 17 bases in between. The CDR3 sequence is 17 residues long. The germline CDR1 and CDR2 sequences are LGHNA and YNFKEQ. CDR3 sequence: CASSQAVRGMGGNTIYF. DNA of the CDR3: TGTGCCAGCAGCCAAGCGGTTAGGGGCATGGGAGGAAACACCATATATTTT.

The chain is built from TRBV5-1 and TRBJ1-5, with D unresolved. CDR1 and CDR2 (germline): SGHRS, YFSETQ. The CDR3 loop spans 14 amino acids. Trimming removed 0 bases from V and 9 bases from J, with 13 bases in between. The CDR3 loop is CASSLGPNPGPQHF. The DNA for the CDR3 is TGCGCCAGCAGCTTGGGTCCCAATCCGGGGCCCCAGCATTTT. The entire variable domain, with the rest obtained from reference TRBV5-1 and TRBJ1-5, is as follows: KAGVTQTPRYLIKTRGQQVTLSCSPISGHRSVSWYQQTPGQGLQFLFEYFSETQRNKGNFPGRFSGRQFSNSRSEMNVSTLELGDSALYLCASSLGPNPGPQHFGDGTRLSIL.

This clone was seen more than once but under ten times. The V and J genes are TRBV18 and TRBJ2-6, with TRBD1 matching over 9 bases. This CDR3 has 19 residues. The ends lost 4 bases at V and 4 bases at J; junction bases unmatched: 14. Germline loops: CDR1 KGHSH, CDR2 LQKENI. The CDR3 sequence: CASSQPGGTGRIGANVLTF. Written as DNA, the CDR3 is TGTGCCAGCTCACAACCTGGTGGGACAGGGAGGATCGGGGCCAACGTCCTGACTTTC.

The rearrangement joins TRBV6-5 to TRBJ2-3; TRBD2 matches 9 bases. Trimming removed 5 bases from V and 5 bases from J; junction bases left unmatched: 8. The CDR3 spans 15 residues. Germline V CDR1 and CDR2: MNHEY, SVGAGI. As DNA, the CDR3 is TGTGCCAGCAGTCCGACAGCGGGAGGTCGAGATACGCAGTATTTT. Amino acid sequence: CASSPTAGGRDTQYF.

This sequence joins TRBV4-1 and TRBJ1-5; 7 bases align to TRBD1. The germline gives CDR1 MGHRA, CDR2 YSYEKL. The trim removed 3 bases at V and 2 bases at J, leaving 10 bases unmatched. The length of the CDR3 is 17 residues. The CDR3 protein is CASSHDRDGGGNQPQHF. The CDR3 nucleotides are TGCGCCAGCAGCCACGACAGGGACGGGGGCGGCAATCAGCCCCAGCATTTT.

The chain combines TRBV2 with TRBJ2-5; no clear D. The ends were cut back, 6 bases at V and 4 bases at J, with 6 bases in the middle. This CDR3 has 11 amino acids. Per the germline V gene, CDR1 is SNHLY and CDR2 is FYNNEI. The CDR3 sequence: CASRAGETQYF. CDR3 in DNA: TGTGCCAGCAGAGCAGGAGAGACCCAGTACTTC.